Presented here are 21 T cell receptor beta chains from one specimen sequenced in a study of T-cell reconstitution after alpha-beta-depleted transplantation in children (dated by TCRdb to the mid-2010s). Libraries were built with PCR. The listed sequencing device is Illumina HiSeq 2500. TCR library preparation used molecular barcoding, with unique molecular identifiers applied to normalize quantification of the TCRbeta repertoire. TCRdb reanalyzed the raw reads on its own, using fastp at Q25 for trimming and MiXCR for clone calling, and kept in-frame beta chains. Identical CDR3 protein sequences are pooled into one entry, listed with their most common genes and DNA. Here the sample has about 420,000 distinct CDR3 sequences; around 15% occur a single time. About 32% of the sample is taken by the ten largest. This sample's treatment or condition label indicates: allogeneic hematopoietic cell transplantation with graft depleted of TCRalphabeta T cells and CD19 B cells.

This specimen was PBMCs, mostly from graft donor cells, taken 360 days after TCRalphabeta/CD19-depleted stem cell transplant. Receptor source: a boy less than two years old who had a stem cell transplant for Wiskott-Aldrich syndrome, so the T cells may come from the graft donor.

The table lists this clonotype with a few counts. The chain couples TRBV6-1 to TRBJ2-7, with 10 bases lining up with TRBD1. The germline CDR1 and CDR2 sequences are MNHNS and SASEGT. This CDR3 has 15 amino acids. V dropped 7 bases and J dropped 0; count of bases not matched to a gene: 6. The CDR3 DNA sequence: TGTGCCAGCACCAGAAGGACAGGGGGCTCCTACGAGCAGTACTTC. Protein: CASTRRTGGSYEQYF.

This clonotype was detected ten times or more. The chain joins TRBV24-1 to TRBJ2-3, with D maybe TRBD2 (7 bases). With 5 bases removed from V and 6 bases from J, the gap between germline ends came to 14 bases. This CDR3 has 14 amino acids. Germline loops: CDR1 KGHDR, CDR2 SFDVKD. This CDR3 is CATSGRGAIDTQYF. CDR3 bases: TGTGCCACCAGTGGTCGGGGGGCGATTGATACGCAGTATTTT.

This clonotype appeared a few times. The chain has TRBV5-5 and TRBJ2-7; TRBD1 might be the D (6 bases). The V end lost 2 bases, the J end lost 5 bases, and 11 bases lay between the germline ends. The CDR3 is 13 amino acids. CDR1 is SGHKS, CDR2 YYEKEE, per germline (reference sequence). In DNA, the CDR3 is TGTGCCAGCAGCTTACAGGGAAGGAACGAGCAGTACTTC. Translated, it gives CASSLQGRNEQYF.

The rearrangement links TRBV7-2 to TRBJ2-1; D remains unclear. CDR3 length equals 13 residues. Trimming took 5 bases from V and 7 from J, leaving 12 bases between them. The germline V gene has CDR1 SGHTA and CDR2 FQGNSA. CDR3 region: CASSSRTFNEQFF. The CDR3 nucleotides are TGTGCCAGCAGCAGTAGGACCTTTAATGAGCAGTTCTTC.

The CDR3 loop reads CASSWTELTYEQYF. CDR3 coding DNA: TGTGCCAGCAGTTGGACAGAACTAACCTACGAGCAGTACTTC. V is TRBV6-2 or TRBV6-3 and J is TRBJ2-7, with D maybe TRBD1 (6 bases). Germline V CDR1 and CDR2: MNHEY, SVGEGT. Trimming removed 4 bases from V and 2 bases from J, with 12 bases in between. This CDR3 is 14 amino acids long.

This clonotype was observed a few times. The chain is built from TRBV4-3 and TRBJ2-1; maybe TRBD2 (6 bases). This CDR3 has 15 residues. The germline CDR1 and CDR2 sequences are LGHNA and YSLEER. V gave up 4 bases and J gave up 6 bases, with 16 bases separating them. The CDR3 DNA reads as TGCGCCAGCAGCCCCGGCGGGGCGGGCCCCAATGAGCAGTTCTTC. This translates into CASSPGGAGPNEQFF.

This clonotype was counted between two and nine times. J is TRBJ2-3 and V is TRBV5-1; no clear D. Germline lookup yields CDR1 SGHRS and CDR2 YFSETQ. This CDR3 is 15 amino acids long. Trimming took 2 bases from V and 4 from J, leaving 14 bases between them. In DNA, the CDR3 is TGCGCCAGCAGCTTAGCGTGGGTCGGATCAGATACGCAGTATTTT. Translation: CASSLAWVGSDTQYF. The whole variable domain, filled in from reference TRBV5-1 and TRBJ2-3, reads KAGVTQTPRYLIKTRGQQVTLSCSPISGHRSVSWYQQTPGQGLQFLFEYFSETQRNKGNFPGRFSGRQFSNSRSEMNVSTLELGDSALYLCASSLAWVGSDTQYFGPGTRLTVL.

The genes are TRBV6-1 and TRBJ2-5; D is unclear. Trimming shortened V by 6 bases and J by 6 bases, and 17 bases separated the two germline ends. The CDR3 is made up of 14 amino acids. Germline V lookup: CDR1 MNHNS, CDR2 SASEGT. CDR3 bases: TGTGCCAGCAGGGACCGACTTCTCATAAAGACCCAGTACTTC. Translation: CASRDRLLIKTQYF.

This clonotype has only a few counts. V and J are TRBV12-3 or TRBV12-4 and TRBJ1-2; perhaps TRBD1 as D (5 bases). This CDR3 has 14 amino acids. Trimming cost V 5 bases and J 1 base, with 11 bases left between them. The CDR3 bases are TGTGCCAGCAGTACCCACCAGGGTAACTATGGCTACACCTTC. This gives the protein CASSTHQGNYGYTF.

This clonotype appeared a few times. This chain connects TRBV10-2 to TRBJ2-5; D tentatively fits TRBD1 or TRBD2 (5 bases each). Germline-derived CDR1 and CDR2 are WSHSY and SAAADI. The CDR3 contains 12 residues. V was trimmed by 7 bases and J by 4 bases, leaving 10 bases between them. CDR3 sequence (DNA): TGCGCCAGCAACGGGGCGGGAGAGACCCAGTACTTC. Translation gives CASNGAGETQYF.

This clonotype occurred a few times. J is TRBJ2-3 and V is TRBV11-1; either TRBD1 or TRBD2 may supply D (5 bases each). Looked up from germline, CDR1 is SGHAT and CDR2 is FQDESV (reference sequence). The V gene lost 2 bases and the J gene lost 2 bases, with 20 bases spanning the gap. The CDR3 loop spans 18 amino acids. The CDR3 spells CASSLPQDPGPITDTQYF. The CDR3 region has the DNA TGTGCCAGCAGCTTACCCCAGGACCCGGGACCTATCACAGATACGCAGTATTTT.

The rearrangement joins TRBV5-1 to TRBJ2-3; 10 bases fit TRBD2. The V segment lost 0 bases and the J segment 1 base; nucleotides outside the gene matches: 2. CDR3 length: 16 residues. Germline assignment: CDR1 SGHRS and CDR2 YFSETQ. This chain's CDR3 is CASSLAGTSGTDTQYF. The CDR3 DNA is TGCGCCAGCAGCTTGGCCGGGACTAGCGGCACAGATACGCAGTATTTT.

This sequence joins TRBV10-3 and TRBJ2-7, with TRBD2 identical over 12 bases. The CDR3 extends over 14 amino acids. Per the germline V gene, CDR1 is ENHRY and CDR2 is SYGVKD. V lost 6 bases and J lost 7; bases outside the gene matches: 7. CDR3 in amino acids: CAIRRLAGDGEQYF. CDR3 in DNA: TGTGCCATCAGGAGACTAGCGGGAGATGGGGAGCAGTACTTC.

This clonotype was observed a single time. The chain links TRBV6-2 or TRBV6-3 to TRBJ2-1, with 9 bases fitting TRBD2. The V and J ends lost 3 bases and 6 bases, in that order; junction bases with no gene match: 9. The CDR3 has 16 amino acids. CDR1 is MNHEY, CDR2 SVGEGT, per germline. CDR3 loop: CASSYRREGPRNEQFF. The CDR3 DNA reads as TGTGCCAGCAGTTATAGGCGGGAGGGCCCCCGCAATGAGCAGTTCTTC.

This clonotype is a singleton in its sample. The rearrangement uses TRBV18 and TRBJ2-7; 8 nucleotides agree with TRBD2. Per the germline V gene, CDR1 is KGHSH and CDR2 is LQKENI. V gave up 1 base and J gave up 3 bases; unmatched junction bases: 8. This CDR3 has 16 residues. The CDR3 nucleotides are TGTGCCAGCTCACCACTGCAGGCTAGCGGGTTCTACGAGCAGTACTTC. Translation: CASSPLQASGFYEQYF.

The chain couples TRBV20-1 to TRBJ2-3; D gene uncertain. This CDR3 has 14 amino acids. Trimming stripped 4 bases from V and 5 bases from J, with 16 bases between. Germline loops: CDR1 DFQATT, CDR2 SNEGSKA (reference sequence). CDR3 in DNA: TGCAGTGCTACCCCACTTATAAGGATAGATACGCAGTATTTT. Residues: CSATPLIRIDTQYF.

The chain employs TRBV24-1 and TRBJ1-5, with D perhaps matching TRBD1 (5 bases). Trimming cost V 3 bases and J 4 bases, with 9 bases left between them. This CDR3 spans 14 amino acids. Germline loops: CDR1 KGHDR, CDR2 SFDVKD. The CDR3 is CATSDAGTNQPQHF. Here the CDR3 DNA reads TGTGCCACCAGTGATGCGGGGACGAATCAGCCCCAGCATTTT.

This clonotype was counted a few times. The chain recombines TRBV4-3 with TRBJ2-3, with TRBD1 identical over 7 bases. The CDR3 length is 16 residues. Germline-derived CDR1 and CDR2 are LGHNA and YSLEER. V lost 3 bases and J lost 0; bases outside the gene matches: 6. CDR3 residues: CASSQAGTASTDTQYF. The CDR3 coding sequence is TGCGCCAGCAGCCAGGCCGGGACAGCTAGCACAGATACGCAGTATTTT.

This clonotype was recorded a few times. The chain employs TRBV18 and TRBJ2-1; the D is unclear. The CDR3 has 12 amino acids. V was clipped by 6 bases and J by 10 bases, with 13 bases between them. Germline V gives CDR1 KGHSH, CDR2 LQKENI. The CDR3 DNA reads as TGTGCCAGCTCCGTTACGCCGCTGGAGCAGTTCTTC. Translating gives CASSVTPLEQFF.

The V gene is TRBV5-6, the J gene TRBJ2-7, with TRBD1 matching over 9 bases. The germline V gene has CDR1 SGHDT and CDR2 YYEEEE. This CDR3 spans 16 amino acids. Trimming took 2 bases from V and 4 from J; bases not matched to a gene: 10. In nucleotides, the CDR3 is TGTGCCAGCAGCTTTCGTACCGGACAGGGGACTTACGAGCAGTACTTC. Amino acid sequence: CASSFRTGQGTYEQYF.

The gene calls are TRBV7-2 and TRBJ2-3, with a possible D match to TRBD2 (7 bases). Deletions cut 6 bases from V and 5 bases from J, with 12 bases between. This CDR3 contains 13 residues. Germline V CDR1 and CDR2: SGHTA, FQGNSA. This chain's CDR3 is CASRRGRGDTQYF. CDR3 nucleotides: TGTGCCAGCAGGCGGGGGCGGGGAGATACGCAGTATTTT.